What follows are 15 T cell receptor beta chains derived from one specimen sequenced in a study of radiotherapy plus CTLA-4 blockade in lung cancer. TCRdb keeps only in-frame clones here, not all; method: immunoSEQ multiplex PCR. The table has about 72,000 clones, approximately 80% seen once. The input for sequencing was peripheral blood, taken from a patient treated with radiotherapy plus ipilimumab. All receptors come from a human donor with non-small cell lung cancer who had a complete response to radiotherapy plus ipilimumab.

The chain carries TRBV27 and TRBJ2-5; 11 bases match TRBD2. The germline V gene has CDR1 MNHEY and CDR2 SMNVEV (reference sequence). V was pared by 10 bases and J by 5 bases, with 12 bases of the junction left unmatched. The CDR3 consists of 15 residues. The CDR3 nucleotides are TGTGCCATTCGACTAGCGGGATCGTTAGGGGAGACCCAGTACTTC. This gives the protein CAIRLAGSLGETQYF.

The CDR3 loop reads CASSLSGGSREQFF. As DNA, the CDR3 is TGTGCCAGCAGCTTAAGCGGGGGTTCTAGGGAGCAGTTCTTC. V gene TRBV11-2 combines with J gene TRBJ2-1, with TRBD2 matching 8 bases. CDR1 and CDR2 (germline): SGHAT, FQNNGV. The V segment lost 2 bases and the J segment 10 bases; nucleotides outside the gene matches: 7. The CDR3 length is 14 residues.

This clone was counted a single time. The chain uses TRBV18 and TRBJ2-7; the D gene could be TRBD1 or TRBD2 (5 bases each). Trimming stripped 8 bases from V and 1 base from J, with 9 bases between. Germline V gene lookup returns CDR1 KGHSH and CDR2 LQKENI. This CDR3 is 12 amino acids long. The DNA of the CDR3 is TGTGCCAGCGGGGACGGATCCTACGAGCAGTACTTC. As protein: CASGDGSYEQYF.

This CDR3 reads CASSVGQGTQPQHF. The CDR3 DNA reads TGTGCCAGCAGCGTAGGGCAGGGGACTCAGCCCCAGCATTTT. The rearrangement links TRBV9 to TRBJ1-5, with D tentatively TRBD1 (6 bases). Germline V lookup: CDR1 SGDLS, CDR2 YYNGEE. This CDR3 contains 14 residues. The germline V and J ends were trimmed by 0 bases and 6 bases, with 10 bases remaining between them.

CDR3 sequence reads: CASSVDRGGNGYTF. The DNA of the CDR3 is TGTGCCAGCAGCGTCGATAGGGGGGGAAATGGCTACACCTTC. This sequence joins TRBV7-2 and TRBJ1-2, with D perhaps matching TRBD1 (6 bases). The germline V and J ends were trimmed by 5 bases and 6 bases, with 16 bases remaining between them. CDR3 length: 14 residues. Germline CDR1 reads SGHTA; CDR2 reads FQGNSA.

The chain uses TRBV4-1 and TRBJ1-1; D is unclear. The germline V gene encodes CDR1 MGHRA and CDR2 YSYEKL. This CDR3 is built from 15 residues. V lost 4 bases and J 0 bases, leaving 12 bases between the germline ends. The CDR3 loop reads CASSLPGLMNTEAFF. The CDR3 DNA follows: TGCGCCAGCAGCCTTCCTGGTCTCATGAACACTGAAGCTTTCTTT.

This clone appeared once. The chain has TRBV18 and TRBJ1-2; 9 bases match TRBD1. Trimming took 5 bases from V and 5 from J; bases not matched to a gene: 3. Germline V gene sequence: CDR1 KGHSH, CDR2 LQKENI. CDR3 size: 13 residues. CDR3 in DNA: TGTGCCAGCTCAGAGGACAGGGGTTATGGCTACACCTTC. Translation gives CASSEDRGYGYTF.

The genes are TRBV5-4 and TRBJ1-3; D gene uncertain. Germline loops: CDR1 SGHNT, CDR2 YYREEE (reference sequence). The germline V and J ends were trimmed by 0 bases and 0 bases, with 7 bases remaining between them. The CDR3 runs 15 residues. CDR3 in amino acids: CASSLDPDSGNTIYF. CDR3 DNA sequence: TGTGCCAGCAGCTTGGATCCGGACTCTGGAAACACCATATATTTT.

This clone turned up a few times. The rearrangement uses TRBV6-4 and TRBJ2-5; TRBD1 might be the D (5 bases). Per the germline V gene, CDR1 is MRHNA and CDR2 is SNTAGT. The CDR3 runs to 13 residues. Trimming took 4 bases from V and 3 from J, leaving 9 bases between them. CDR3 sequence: CASSGTGKETQYF. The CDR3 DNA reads TGTGCCAGCAGTGGAACAGGTAAAGAGACCCAGTACTTC.

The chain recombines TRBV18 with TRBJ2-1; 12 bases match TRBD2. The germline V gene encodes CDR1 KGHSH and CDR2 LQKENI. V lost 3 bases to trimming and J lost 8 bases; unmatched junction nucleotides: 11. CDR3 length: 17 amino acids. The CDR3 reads CASSPRTSGIIGDEQFF. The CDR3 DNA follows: TGTGCCAGCTCACCGAGGACTAGCGGGATTATCGGCGATGAGCAGTTCTTC.

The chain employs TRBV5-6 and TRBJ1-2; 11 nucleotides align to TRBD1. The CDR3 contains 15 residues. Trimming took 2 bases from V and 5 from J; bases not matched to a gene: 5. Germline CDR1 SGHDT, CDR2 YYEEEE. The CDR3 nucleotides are TGTGCCAGCAGCTTTCTGGGACAGGGGGATTATGGCTACACCTTC. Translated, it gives CASSFLGQGDYGYTF.

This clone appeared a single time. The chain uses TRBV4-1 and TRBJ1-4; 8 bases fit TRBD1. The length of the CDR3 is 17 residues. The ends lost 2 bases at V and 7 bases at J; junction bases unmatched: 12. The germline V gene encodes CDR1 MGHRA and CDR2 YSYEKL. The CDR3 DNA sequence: TGCGCCAGCAGCCAACTAATAGCGGTGACAGGGGTTGAAAAACTGTTTTTT. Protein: CASSQLIAVTGVEKLFF.

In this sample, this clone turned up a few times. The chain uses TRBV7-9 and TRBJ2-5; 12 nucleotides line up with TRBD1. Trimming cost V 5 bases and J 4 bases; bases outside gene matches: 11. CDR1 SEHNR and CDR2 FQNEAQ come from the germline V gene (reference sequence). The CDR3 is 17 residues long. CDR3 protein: CASSRSGTGGFGETQYF. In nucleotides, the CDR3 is TGTGCCAGCAGCCGATCCGGGACAGGGGGCTTCGGAGAGACCCAGTACTTC.

This CDR3 is CATSRGGGGTDTQYF. CDR3 nucleotide sequence: TGTGCCACCAGCAGAGGAGGAGGGGGCACAGATACGCAGTATTTT. V usage is TRBV15 and J usage is TRBJ2-3, with a possible D match to TRBD2 (6 bases). The V and J ends lost 1 base and 1 base respectively, with 9 bases between them. The CDR3 is 15 residues long. Germline V gives CDR1 LNHNV, CDR2 YYDKDF (reference sequence).

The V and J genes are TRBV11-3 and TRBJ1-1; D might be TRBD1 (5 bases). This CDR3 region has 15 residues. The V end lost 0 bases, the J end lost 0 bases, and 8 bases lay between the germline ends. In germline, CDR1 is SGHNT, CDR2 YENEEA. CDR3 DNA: TGTGCCAGCAGCTTAGATCGGGGGATGAACACTGAAGCTTTCTTT. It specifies CASSLDRGMNTEAFF.